Listed below are T cell receptor beta chains from one sample, sequenced in a study of CD8 T cells in ankylosing spondylitis. TCRdb analysed the 5' RACE reads with MiXCR anew, one entry per CDR3 protein. The repertoire holds some 250,000 distinct CDR3 sequences, with more than 20% as singletons. The source material was blood, either unsorted or a sorted T cell fraction (not recorded which). All receptors come from a male donor with ankylosing spondylitis or in good health (not recorded which). CDR3s include the opening cysteine and the closing phenylalanine or tryptophan. Fields, in order: V gene, J gene, CDR3 protein.

>TRBV12-3/TRBV12-4|TRBJ2-7
CASTKGGPEF
>TRBV19|TRBJ2-2
CASSIQEHGELFF
>TRBV29-1|TRBJ2-5
CSVEPGETQYF
>TRBV20-1|TRBJ2-2
CSARRDYNTGELFF
>TRBV6-1|TRBJ1-5
CASSRGQGVNQPQHF
>TRBV29-1|TRBJ1-2
CSAGTGGEVHGYTF
>TRBV2|TRBJ2-7
CASTRGGEQYF
>TRBV25-1|TRBJ2-7
CASSVGGYEQYF
>TRBV19|TRBJ2-1
CASGRTGRYEQFF
>TRBV29-1|TRBJ1-2
CSVQLGPEANYGYTF
>TRBV20-1|TRBJ2-3
CSARSVAGGYTDTQYF
>TRBV20-1|TRBJ2-1
CSACDGQREENEQFF
>TRBV5-6|TRBJ2-6
CASSPTGVGANVLTF
>TRBV9|TRBJ2-2
CASSVGRTGAGELFF
>TRBV5-5|TRBJ2-6
CASSLTTGANVLTF
>TRBV20-1|TRBJ2-1
CSASDPGTLANEQFF
>TRBV19|TRBJ1-5
CASSPDRGISNQPQHF
>TRBV10-3|TRBJ1-4
CATRATNEKLFF
>TRBV20-1|TRBJ2-3
CSARNRGLRADTQYF
>TRBV5-1|TRBJ2-1
CASSSGTRPPEQFF
>TRBV20-1|TRBJ2-2
CSASVRGDTELFF
>TRBV12-3/TRBV12-4|TRBJ2-1
CASSLRSGSNEQFF
>TRBV7-2|TRBJ2-1
CASSLVGSGNNEQFF
>TRBV12-3/TRBV12-4|TRBJ2-5
CASNNAGLAETQYF
>TRBV20-1|TRBJ1-2
CSARAVVSADYGYTF
>TRBV20-1|TRBJ2-1
CSARGLQPEQYNEQFF
>TRBV20-1|TRBJ1-1
CSARDERTGGMNTEAFF
>TRBV29-1|TRBJ1-4
CSLNGPTNEKLFF
>TRBV2|TRBJ2-6
CASSPLGTGSSGANVLTF
>TRBV29-1|TRBJ1-2
CSVVAGGDYGYTF
>TRBV12-3/TRBV12-4|TRBJ1-2
CASSFGQGGGYTF
>TRBV9|TRBJ1-1
CASSEKWGFENTEAFF
>TRBV29-1|TRBJ2-5
CSVRLDRGVETQYF
>TRBV25-1|TRBJ2-1
CASTTGKVIWEQFF
>TRBV29-1|TRBJ2-6
CSVDPTGANVLTF
>TRBV12-3/TRBV12-4|TRBJ2-7
CASTESSGGGYSYEQYF
>TRBV12-3/TRBV12-4|TRBJ1-3
CASSGPRNTIYF
>TRBV10-3|TRBJ2-1
CAIKAGGNEQFF
>TRBV28|TRBJ1-1
CASMEIDTEAFF
>TRBV5-1|TRBJ2-7
CASRLGTNSYEQYF
>TRBV20-1|TRBJ2-6
CSARERPISGANVLTF
>TRBV20-1|TRBJ2-3
CSARVRGLPDTQYF
>TRBV20-1|TRBJ2-5
CSAQPGGGSETQYF
>TRBV20-1|TRBJ2-5
CSARPTEGGTRETQYF
>TRBV12-3/TRBV12-4|TRBJ2-5
CASSLNRGRETQYF
>TRBV18|TRBJ1-4
CASSPPRKGSEKLFF
>TRBV2|TRBJ2-5
CASSELGPRGETQYF
>TRBV4-2|TRBJ2-2
CASSQPQTGELFF
>TRBV12-3/TRBV12-4|TRBJ1-6
CASSLAGIDSPLHF
>TRBV27|TRBJ2-3
CASSLSAAGHGPEYF
>TRBV5-5|TRBJ2-2
CASSFSPGQAANTGELFF